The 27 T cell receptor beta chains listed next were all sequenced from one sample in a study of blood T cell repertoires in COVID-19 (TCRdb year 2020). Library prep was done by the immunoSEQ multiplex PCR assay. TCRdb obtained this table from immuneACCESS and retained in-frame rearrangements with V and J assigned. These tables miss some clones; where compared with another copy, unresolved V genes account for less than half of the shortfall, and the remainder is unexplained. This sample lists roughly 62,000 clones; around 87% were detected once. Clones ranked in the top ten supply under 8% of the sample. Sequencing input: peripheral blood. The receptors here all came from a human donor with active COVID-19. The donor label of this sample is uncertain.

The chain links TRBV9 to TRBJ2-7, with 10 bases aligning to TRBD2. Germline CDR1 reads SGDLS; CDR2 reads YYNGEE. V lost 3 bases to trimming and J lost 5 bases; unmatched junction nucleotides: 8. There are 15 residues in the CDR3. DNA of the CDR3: TGTGCCAGCAGCGGCTCACTAGCGGGGTTAAACGAGCAGTACTTC. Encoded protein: CASSGSLAGLNEQYF. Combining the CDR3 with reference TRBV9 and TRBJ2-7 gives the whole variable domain DSGVTQTPKHLITATGQRVTLRCSPRSGDLSVYWYQQSLDQGLQFLIQYYNGEERAKGNILERFSAQQFPDLHSELNLSSLELGDSALYFCASSGSLAGLNEQYFGPGTRLTVT.

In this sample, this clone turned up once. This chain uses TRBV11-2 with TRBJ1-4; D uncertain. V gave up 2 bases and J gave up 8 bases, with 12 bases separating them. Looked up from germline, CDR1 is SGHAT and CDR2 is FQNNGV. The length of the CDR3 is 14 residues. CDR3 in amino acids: CASSLRPAGEKLFF. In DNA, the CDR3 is TGTGCCAGCAGCTTAAGGCCGGCGGGGGAAAAACTGTTTTTT.

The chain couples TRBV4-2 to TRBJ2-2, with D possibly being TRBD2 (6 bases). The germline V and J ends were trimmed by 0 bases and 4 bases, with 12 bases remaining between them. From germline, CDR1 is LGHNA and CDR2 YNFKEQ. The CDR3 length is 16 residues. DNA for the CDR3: TGTGCCAGCAGCCAAGATGGGCGGGGTAGCACCGGGGAGCTGTTTTTT. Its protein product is CASSQDGRGSTGELFF.

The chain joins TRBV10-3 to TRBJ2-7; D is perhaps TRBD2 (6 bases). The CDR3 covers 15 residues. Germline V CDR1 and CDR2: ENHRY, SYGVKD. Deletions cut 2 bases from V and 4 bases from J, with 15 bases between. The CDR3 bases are TGTGCCATCAGTGAGCTCGGGGGTTCGGAATACGAGCAGTACTTC. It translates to CAISELGGSEYEQYF.

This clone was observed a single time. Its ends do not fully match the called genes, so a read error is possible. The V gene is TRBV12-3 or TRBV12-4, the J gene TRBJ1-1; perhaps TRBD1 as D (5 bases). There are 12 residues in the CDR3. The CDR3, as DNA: TGTGCCAGCAGTCTAAGCTCGGGGGTTTATGTCTTT. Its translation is CASSLSSGVYVF.

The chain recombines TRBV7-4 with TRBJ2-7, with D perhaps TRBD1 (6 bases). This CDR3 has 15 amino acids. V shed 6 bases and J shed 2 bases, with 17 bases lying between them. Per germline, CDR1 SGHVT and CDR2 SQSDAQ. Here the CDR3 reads CASSLEGTPTYEQYF. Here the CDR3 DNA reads TGTGCCAGCAGTCTTGAAGGGACACCCACCTACGAGCAGTACTTC.

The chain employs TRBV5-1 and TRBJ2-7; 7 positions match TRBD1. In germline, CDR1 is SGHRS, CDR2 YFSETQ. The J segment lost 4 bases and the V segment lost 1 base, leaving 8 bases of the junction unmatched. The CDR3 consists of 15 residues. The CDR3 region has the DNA TGCGCCAGCAGCTTGATCGGGGACAGTCAATACGAGCAGTACTTC. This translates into CASSLIGDSQYEQYF.

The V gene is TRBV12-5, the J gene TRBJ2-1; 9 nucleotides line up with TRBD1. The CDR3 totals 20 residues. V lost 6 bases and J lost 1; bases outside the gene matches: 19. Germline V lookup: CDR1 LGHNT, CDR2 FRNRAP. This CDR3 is CASGADPGQGSSFSYNEQFF. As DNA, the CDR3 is TGTGCTAGTGGCGCTGACCCGGGACAGGGTTCCTCTTTTTCCTACAATGAGCAGTTCTTC. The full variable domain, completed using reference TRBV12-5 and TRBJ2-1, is DARVTQTPRHKVTEMGQEVTMRCQPILGHNTVFWYRQTMMQGLELLAYFRNRAPLDDSGMPKDRFSAEMPDATLATLKIQPSEPRDSAVYFCASGADPGQGSSFSYNEQFFGPGTRLTVL.

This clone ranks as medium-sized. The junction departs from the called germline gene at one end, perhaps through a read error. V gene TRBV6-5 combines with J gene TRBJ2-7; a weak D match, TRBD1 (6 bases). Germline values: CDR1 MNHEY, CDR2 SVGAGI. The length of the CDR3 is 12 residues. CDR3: CASGGTGTEEYF. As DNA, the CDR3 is TGTGCCAGCGGGGGTACAGGGACCGAGGAGTACTTC.

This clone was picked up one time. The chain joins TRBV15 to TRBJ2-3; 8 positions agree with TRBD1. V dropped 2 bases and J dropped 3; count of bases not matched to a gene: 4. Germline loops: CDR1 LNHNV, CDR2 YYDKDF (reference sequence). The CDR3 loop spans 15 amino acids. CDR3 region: CATSRNRGVTDTQYF. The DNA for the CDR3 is TGTGCCACCAGCAGAAACAGGGGGGTGACAGATACGCAGTATTTT.

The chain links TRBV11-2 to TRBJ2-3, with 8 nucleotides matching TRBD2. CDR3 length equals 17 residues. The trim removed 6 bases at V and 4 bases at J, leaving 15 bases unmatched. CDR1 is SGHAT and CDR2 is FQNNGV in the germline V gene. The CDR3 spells CASRSPGGARFPDTQYF. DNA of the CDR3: TGTGCCAGCAGGTCACCGGGGGGGGCACGATTTCCAGATACGCAGTATTTT.

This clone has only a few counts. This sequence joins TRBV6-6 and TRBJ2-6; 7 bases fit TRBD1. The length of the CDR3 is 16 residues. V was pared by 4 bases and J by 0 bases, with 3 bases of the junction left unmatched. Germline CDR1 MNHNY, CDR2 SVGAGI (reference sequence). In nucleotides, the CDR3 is TGTGCCAGCAGTTCGGGACAGCGCTCTGGGGCCAACGTCCTGACTTTC. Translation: CASSSGQRSGANVLTF.

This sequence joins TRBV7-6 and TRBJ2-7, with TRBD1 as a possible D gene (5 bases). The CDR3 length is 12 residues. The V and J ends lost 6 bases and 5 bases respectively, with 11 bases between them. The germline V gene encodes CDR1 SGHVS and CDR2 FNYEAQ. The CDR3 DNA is TGTGCCAGCAGTTACCCGGACAACGAGCAGTACTTC. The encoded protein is CASSYPDNEQYF. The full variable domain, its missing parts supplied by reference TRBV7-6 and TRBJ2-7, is GAGVSQSPRYKVTKRGQDVALRCDPISGHVSLYWYRQALGQGPEFLTYFNYEAQQDKSGLPNDRFSAERPEGSISTLTIQRTEQRDSAMYRCASSYPDNEQYFGPGTRLTVT.

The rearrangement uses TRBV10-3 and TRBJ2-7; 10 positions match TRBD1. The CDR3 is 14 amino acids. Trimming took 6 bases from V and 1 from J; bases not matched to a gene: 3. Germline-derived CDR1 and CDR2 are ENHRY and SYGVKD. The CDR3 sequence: CAIRGQGKSYEQYF. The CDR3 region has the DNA TGTGCCATCAGGGGACAGGGGAAATCCTACGAGCAGTACTTC.

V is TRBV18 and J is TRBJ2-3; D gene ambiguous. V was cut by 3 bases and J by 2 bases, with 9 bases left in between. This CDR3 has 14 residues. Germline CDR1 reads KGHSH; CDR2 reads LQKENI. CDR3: CASSPPAVTDTQYF. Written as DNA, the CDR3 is TGTGCCAGCTCACCCCCTGCGGTCACAGATACGCAGTATTTT.

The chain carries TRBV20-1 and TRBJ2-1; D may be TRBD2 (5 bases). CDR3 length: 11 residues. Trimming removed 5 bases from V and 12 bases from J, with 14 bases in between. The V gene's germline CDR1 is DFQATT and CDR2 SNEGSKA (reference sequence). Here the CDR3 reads CSAPDFWGQFF. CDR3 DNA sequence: TGCAGTGCTCCGGACTTCTGGGGGCAGTTCTTC.

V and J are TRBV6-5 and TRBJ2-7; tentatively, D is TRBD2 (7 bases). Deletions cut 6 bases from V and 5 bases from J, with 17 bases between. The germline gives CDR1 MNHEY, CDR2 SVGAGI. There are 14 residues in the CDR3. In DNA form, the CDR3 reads TGTGCCAGCAGCCCGGGACACGGGAGGAACGAGCAGTACTTC. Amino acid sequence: CASSPGHGRNEQYF.

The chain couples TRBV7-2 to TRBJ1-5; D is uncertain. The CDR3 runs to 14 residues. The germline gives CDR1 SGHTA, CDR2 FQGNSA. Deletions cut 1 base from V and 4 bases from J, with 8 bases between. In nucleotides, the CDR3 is TGTGCCAGCAGCTTAGGTGGAGGGAATCAGCCCCAGCATTTT. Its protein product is CASSLGGGNQPQHF.

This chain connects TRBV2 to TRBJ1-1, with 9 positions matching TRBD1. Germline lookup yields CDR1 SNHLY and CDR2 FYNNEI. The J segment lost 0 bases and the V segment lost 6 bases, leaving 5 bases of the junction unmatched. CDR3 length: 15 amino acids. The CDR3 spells CASRDRGRMNTEAFF. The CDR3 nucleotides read TGTGCCAGCAGGGACAGGGGAAGGATGAACACTGAAGCTTTCTTT. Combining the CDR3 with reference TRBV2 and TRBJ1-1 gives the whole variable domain EPEVTQTPSHQVTQMGQEVILRCVPISNHLYFYWYRQILGQKVEFLVSFYNNEISEKSEIFDDQFSVERPDGSNFTLKIRSTKLEDSAMYFCASRDRGRMNTEAFFGQGTRLTVV.

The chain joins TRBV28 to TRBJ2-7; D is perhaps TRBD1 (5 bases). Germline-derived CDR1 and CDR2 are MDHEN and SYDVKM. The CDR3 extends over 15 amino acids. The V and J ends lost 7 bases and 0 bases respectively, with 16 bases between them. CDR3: CASNSDTLNSYEQYF. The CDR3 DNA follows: TGTGCCAGCAACTCGGACACTCTGAACTCCTACGAGCAGTACTTC.

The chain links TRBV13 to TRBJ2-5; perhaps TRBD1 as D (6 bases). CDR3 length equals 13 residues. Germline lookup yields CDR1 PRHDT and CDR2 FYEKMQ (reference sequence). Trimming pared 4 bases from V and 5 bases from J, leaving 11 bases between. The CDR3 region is CASSSRTGETQYF. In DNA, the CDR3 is TGTGCCAGCAGCTCACGAACAGGGGAGACCCAGTACTTC.

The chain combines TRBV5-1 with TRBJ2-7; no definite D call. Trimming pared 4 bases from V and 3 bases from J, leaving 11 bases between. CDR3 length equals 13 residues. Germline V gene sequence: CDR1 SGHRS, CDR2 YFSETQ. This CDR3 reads CASSPEPYYEQYF. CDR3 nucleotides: TGCGCCAGCAGCCCGGAGCCTTACTACGAGCAGTACTTC. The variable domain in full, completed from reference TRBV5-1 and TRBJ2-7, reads KAGVTQTPRYLIKTRGQQVTLSCSPISGHRSVSWYQQTPGQGLQFLFEYFSETQRNKGNFPGRFSGRQFSNSRSEMNVSTLELGDSALYLCASSPEPYYEQYFGPGTRLTVT.

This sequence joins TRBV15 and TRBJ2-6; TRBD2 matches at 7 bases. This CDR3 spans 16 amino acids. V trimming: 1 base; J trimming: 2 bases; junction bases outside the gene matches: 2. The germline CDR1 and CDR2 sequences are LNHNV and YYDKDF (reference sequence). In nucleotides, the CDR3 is TGTGCCACCAGCAGAGGGGGGGGACCTGGGGCCAACGTCCTGACTTTC. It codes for CATSRGGGPGANVLTF.

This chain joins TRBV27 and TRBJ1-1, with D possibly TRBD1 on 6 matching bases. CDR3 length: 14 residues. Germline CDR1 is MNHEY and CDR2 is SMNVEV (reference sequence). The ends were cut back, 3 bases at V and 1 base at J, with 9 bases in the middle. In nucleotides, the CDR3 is TGTGCCAGCAGTTTTGGGGGGGCGAACACTGAAGCTTTCTTT. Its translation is CASSFGGANTEAFF.

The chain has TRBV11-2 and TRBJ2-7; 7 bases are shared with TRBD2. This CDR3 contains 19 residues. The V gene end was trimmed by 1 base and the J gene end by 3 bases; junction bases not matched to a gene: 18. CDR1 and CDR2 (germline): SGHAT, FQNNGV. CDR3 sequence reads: CASSLGASGIYQFFYEQYF. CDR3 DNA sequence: TGTGCCAGCAGCTTAGGGGCTAGCGGAATATATCAGTTTTTCTACGAGCAGTACTTC.

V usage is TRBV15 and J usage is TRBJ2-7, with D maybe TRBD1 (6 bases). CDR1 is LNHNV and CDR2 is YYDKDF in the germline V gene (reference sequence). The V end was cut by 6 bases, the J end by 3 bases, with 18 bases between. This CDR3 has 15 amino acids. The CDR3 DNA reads TGTGCCACCAGATATGGACAGTCCACAAACTACGAGCAGTACTTC. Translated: CATRYGQSTNYEQYF.

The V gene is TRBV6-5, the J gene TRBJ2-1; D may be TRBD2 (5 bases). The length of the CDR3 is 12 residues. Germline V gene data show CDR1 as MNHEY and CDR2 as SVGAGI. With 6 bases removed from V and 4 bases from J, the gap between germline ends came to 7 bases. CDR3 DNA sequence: TGTGCCAGCAGAGCGGAGTACAATGAGCAGTTCTTC. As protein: CASRAEYNEQFF.